This TCR beta chain was captured by sequencing in a study of blood T cell repertoires in COVID-19. On the study more broadly: Spain, Italy and the United States supplied samples that represented acute and convalescent COVID-19.

The CDR3 is made up of 12 amino acids. V gave up 2 bases and J gave up 4 bases, with 6 bases separating them. CDR1 and CDR2 (germline): GTSNPN, SVGIG (reference sequence). TCRdb keeps only in-frame clones here, not all; method: immunoSEQ multiplex PCR. Of tens of thousands of clones detected, almost 80% appear once; the ten largest clones hold 7.4%. This receptor was obtained from a woman aged 60-75 years with acute or convalescent COVID-19. Sequencing was done on a sample of peripheral blood. The chain carries TRBV30 and TRBJ1-5, with unresolved D. The CDR3 protein is CAWSPGNQPQHF. CDR3 sequence (DNA): TGTGCCTGGAGTCCCGGGAATCAGCCCCAGCATTTT. The full variable domain, in which reference TRBV30 and TRBJ1-5 provide the parts outside the CDR3, is SQTIHQWPATLVQPVGSPLSLECTVEGTSNPNLYWYRQAAGRGLQLLFYSVGIGQISSEVPQNLSASRPQDRQFILSSKKLLLSDSGFYLCAWSPGNQPQHFGDGTRLSIL.